This TCR beta chain emerged from a study of blood T cell repertoires in COVID-19. Study at large: Spain, Italy and the United States supplied samples that represented acute and convalescent COVID-19.

Libraries were prepared by immunoSEQ multiplex PCR; TCRdb keeps only in-frame clonotypes and omits some of them. The sample records over 250,000 clones, 75% to 90% being singletons. The V gene's germline CDR1 is SGHKS and CDR2 YYEKEE (reference sequence). V was clipped by 3 bases and J by 2 bases; unmatched bases: 10. This CDR3 region has 16 residues. The chain carries TRBV5-5 and TRBJ2-5; 7 positions match TRBD1. The sequence came from a man aged 35-49 years who had recovered from COVID-19. The specimen was PBMCs or T cells enriched from blood (not recorded which). The CDR3 bases are TGTGCCAGCAGCTATACTGTCGGGACAGTACAAGAGACCCAGTACTTC. It specifies CASSYTVGTVQETQYF.